This T cell receptor (beta chain) was recorded in a study of blood T cells in healthy people across ages. General observations from the study: Per-million-T-cell TCR beta diversity fell roughly linearly with age. In these data, TCR beta diversity tracked strongly with naive T cell percentage.

Trimming took off 5 bases at V and 0 bases at J, with 11 bases between the two ends. The germline V gene has CDR1 SEHNR and CDR2 FQNEAQ (reference sequence). The CDR3 has 15 residues. Donation came from healthy Caucasian individuals in Russia who were aged about 6 to 90. This clonotype was observed a few times. The antigen remains undetermined. Alongside a J-beta primer mix, a sample-barcoded 5' primer served in a second PCR lasting about 7 to 12 cycles. Using its own MiXCR run on the 5' RACE reads, TCRdb lists one record per CDR3 protein. The sample consists of 500,000 to 700,000 distinct CDR3 sequences, approximately 30% of them appearing once.

The sequenced sample consisted of blood. The origin of this receptor is a woman at least 80 years old in good health. V and J are TRBV7-9 and TRBJ1-3, with D possibly matching TRBD1 (6 bases). CDR3 in DNA: TGTGCCAGCAGCCCACAGGGAACCTCTGGAAACACCATATATTTT. It is translated as CASSPQGTSGNTIYF.